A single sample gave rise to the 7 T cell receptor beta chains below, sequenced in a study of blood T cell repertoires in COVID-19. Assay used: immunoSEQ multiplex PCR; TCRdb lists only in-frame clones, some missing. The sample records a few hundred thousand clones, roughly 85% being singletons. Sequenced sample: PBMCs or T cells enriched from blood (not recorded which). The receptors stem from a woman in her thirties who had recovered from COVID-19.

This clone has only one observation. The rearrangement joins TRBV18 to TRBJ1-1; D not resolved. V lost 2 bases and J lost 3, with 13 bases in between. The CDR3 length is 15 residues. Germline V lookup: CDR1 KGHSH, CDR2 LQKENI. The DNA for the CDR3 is TGTGCCAGCTCACCATCGACCAGCGGATACACTGAAGCTTTCTTT. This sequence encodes CASSPSTSGYTEAFF.

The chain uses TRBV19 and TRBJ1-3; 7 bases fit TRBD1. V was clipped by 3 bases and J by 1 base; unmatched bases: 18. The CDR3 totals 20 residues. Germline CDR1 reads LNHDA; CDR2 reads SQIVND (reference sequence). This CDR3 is CASSMAPGVVGGPSGNTIYF. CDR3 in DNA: TGTGCCAGTAGTATGGCCCCAGGTGTGGTAGGGGGCCCATCTGGAAACACCATATATTTT.

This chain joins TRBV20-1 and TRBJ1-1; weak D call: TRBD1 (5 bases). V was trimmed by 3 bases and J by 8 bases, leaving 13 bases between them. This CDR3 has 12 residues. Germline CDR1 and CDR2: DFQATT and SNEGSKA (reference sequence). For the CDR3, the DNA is TGCAGTGCTAGTGGTTTCGGGGGGGAAGCTTTCTTT. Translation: CSASGFGGEAFF.

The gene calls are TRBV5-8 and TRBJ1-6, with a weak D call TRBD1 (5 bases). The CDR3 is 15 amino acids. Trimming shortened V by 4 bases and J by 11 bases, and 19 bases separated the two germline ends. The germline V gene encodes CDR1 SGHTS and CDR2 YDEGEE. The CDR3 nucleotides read TGTGCCAGCAGCGGAGGGACGGTTGGGGCGCCACCCCTCCACTTT. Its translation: CASSGGTVGAPPLHF.

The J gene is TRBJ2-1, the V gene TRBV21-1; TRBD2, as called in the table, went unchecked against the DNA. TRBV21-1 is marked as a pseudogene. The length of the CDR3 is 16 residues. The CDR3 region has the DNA TGTGCCCTCCTTACGGAGCGGGGAGCTCTCTTGAATGAGCAGTTCTTC. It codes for CALLTERGALLNEQFF.

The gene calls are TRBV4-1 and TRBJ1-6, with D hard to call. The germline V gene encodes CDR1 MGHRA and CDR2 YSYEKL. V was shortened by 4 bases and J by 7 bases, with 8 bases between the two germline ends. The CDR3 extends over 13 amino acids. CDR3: CASSRAPNSPLHF. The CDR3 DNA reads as TGCGCCAGCAGCCGAGCCCCGAATTCACCCCTCCACTTT.

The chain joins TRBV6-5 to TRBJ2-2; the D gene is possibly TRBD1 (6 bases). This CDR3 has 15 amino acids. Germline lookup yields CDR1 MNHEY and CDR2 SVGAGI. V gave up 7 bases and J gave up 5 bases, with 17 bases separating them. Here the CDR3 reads CASTDLGGWTGELFF. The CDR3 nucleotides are TGTGCCAGCACGGACTTAGGGGGATGGACCGGGGAGCTGTTTTTT.